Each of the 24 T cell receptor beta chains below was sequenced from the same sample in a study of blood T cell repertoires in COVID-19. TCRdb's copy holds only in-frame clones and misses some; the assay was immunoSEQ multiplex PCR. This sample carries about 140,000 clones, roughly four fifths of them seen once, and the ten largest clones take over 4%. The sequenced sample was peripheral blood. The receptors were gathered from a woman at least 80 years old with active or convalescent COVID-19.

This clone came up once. CDR3 residues: CASSLGLAGVGTQYF. The CDR3 DNA reads TGCGCCAGCAGCCTCGGACTAGCGGGGGTTGGGACCCAGTACTTC. The V call is TRBV5-1, the J call TRBJ2-5; 13 positions match TRBD2. After removal of 4 bases from V and 7 bases from J, the junction contained 7 bases not matched to a gene. CDR3 length: 15 amino acids. CDR1 and CDR2 from the germline V gene are SGHRS and YFSETQ.

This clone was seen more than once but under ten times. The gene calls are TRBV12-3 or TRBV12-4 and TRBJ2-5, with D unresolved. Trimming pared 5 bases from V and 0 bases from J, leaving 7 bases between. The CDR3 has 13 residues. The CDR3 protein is CASSPGYQETQYF. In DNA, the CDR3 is TGTGCCAGCAGTCCGGGTTACCAAGAGACCCAGTACTTC.

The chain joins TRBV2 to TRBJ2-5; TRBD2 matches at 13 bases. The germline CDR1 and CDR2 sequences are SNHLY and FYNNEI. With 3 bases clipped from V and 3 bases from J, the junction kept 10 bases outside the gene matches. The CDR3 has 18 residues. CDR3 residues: CASSEGQPTSGRKETQYF. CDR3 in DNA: TGTGCCAGCAGTGAGGGACAGCCGACTAGCGGGAGGAAAGAGACCCAGTACTTC.

The CDR3 nucleotides read TGTGCCAGCAGTCCCACCCCGACAGGGAACTATGGCTACACCTTC. Encoded protein: CASSPTPTGNYGYTF. This rearrangement joins TRBV27 to TRBJ1-2; 7 nucleotides align to TRBD1. CDR3 length: 15 amino acids. J lost 2 bases, V lost 5 bases, and 8 bases had no gene match. CDR1 MNHEY and CDR2 SMNVEV come from the germline V gene (reference sequence).

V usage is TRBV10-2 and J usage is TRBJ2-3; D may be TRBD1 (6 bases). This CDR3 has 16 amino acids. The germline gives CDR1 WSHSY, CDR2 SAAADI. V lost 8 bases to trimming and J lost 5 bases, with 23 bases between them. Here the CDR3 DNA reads TGCGCCAGCTACCTCCCTTCGCTGGGGGCGGTAGATACGCAGTATTTT. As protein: CASYLPSLGAVDTQYF.

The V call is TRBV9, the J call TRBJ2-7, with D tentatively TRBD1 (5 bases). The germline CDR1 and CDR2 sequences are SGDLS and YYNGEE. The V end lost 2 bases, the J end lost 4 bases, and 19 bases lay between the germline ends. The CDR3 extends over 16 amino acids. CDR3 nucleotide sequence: TGTGCCAGCAGCGTGAGCGTCGCACAGGCGAAATACGAGCAGTACTTC. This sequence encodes CASSVSVAQAKYEQYF.

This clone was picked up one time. CDR3 sequence reads: CASSEYQGSSPLHF. The CDR3, as DNA: TGCGCCAGCAGTGAGTACCAGGGCTCTTCACCCCTCCACTTT. This chain links TRBV10-2 with TRBJ1-6, with TRBD1 as a possible D gene (5 bases). The V gene's germline CDR1 is WSHSY and CDR2 SAAADI. There are 14 residues in the CDR3. V was shortened by 1 base and J by 9 bases, with 10 bases between the two germline ends.

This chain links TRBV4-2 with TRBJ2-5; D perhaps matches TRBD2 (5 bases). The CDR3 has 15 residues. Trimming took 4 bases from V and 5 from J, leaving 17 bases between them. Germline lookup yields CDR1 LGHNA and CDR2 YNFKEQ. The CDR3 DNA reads TGTGCCAGCAGCCTTTCGGGAACGGGGATGGAGACCCAGTACTTC. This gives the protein CASSLSGTGMETQYF.

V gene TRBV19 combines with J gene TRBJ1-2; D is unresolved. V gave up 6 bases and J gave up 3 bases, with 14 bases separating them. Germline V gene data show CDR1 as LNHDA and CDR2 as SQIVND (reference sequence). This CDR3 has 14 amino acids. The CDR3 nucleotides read TGTGCCAGTAGAGGGTACGGGAAAGACTATGGCTACACCTTC. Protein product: CASRGYGKDYGYTF.

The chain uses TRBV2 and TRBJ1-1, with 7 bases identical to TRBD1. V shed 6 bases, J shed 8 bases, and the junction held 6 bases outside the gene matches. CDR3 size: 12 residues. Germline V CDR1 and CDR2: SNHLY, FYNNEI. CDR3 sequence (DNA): TGTGCCAGCAGCTACGGGACAGCAGAAGCTTTCTTT. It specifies CASSYGTAEAFF.

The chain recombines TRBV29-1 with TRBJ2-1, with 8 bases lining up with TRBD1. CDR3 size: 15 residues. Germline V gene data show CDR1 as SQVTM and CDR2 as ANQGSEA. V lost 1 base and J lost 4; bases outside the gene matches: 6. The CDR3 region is CSVEVLDRAYNEQFF. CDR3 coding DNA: TGCAGCGTTGAAGTCCTGGACAGGGCATACAATGAGCAGTTCTTC.

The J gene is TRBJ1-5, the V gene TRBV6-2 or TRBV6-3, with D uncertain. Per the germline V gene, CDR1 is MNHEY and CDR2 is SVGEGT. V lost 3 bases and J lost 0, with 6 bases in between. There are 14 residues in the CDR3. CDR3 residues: CASSYRYSNQPQHF. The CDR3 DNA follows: TGTGCCAGCAGTTATCGGTATAGCAATCAGCCCCAGCATTTT.

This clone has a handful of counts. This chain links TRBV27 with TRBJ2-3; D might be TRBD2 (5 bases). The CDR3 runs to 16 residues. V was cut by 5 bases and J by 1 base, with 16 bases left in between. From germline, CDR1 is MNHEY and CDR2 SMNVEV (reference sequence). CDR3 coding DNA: TGTGCCAGCAGTCTAAGACTACCCCTTGGCACAGATACGCAGTATTTT. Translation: CASSLRLPLGTDTQYF.

In DNA, the CDR3 is TGTGCTAGTGGCGCGGGCGCGCTGGGGGAGACCCAGTACTTC. Amino acids: CASGAGALGETQYF. This rearrangement joins TRBV12-5 to TRBJ2-5; D may be TRBD2 (5 bases). V was pared by 6 bases and J by 5 bases, with 16 bases between. The germline CDR1 and CDR2 sequences are LGHNT and FRNRAP. The CDR3 consists of 14 residues. Full variable domain (missing parts from reference TRBV12-5 and TRBJ2-5): DARVTQTPRHKVTEMGQEVTMRCQPILGHNTVFWYRQTMMQGLELLAYFRNRAPLDDSGMPKDRFSAEMPDATLATLKIQPSEPRDSAVYFCASGAGALGETQYFGPGTRLLVL.

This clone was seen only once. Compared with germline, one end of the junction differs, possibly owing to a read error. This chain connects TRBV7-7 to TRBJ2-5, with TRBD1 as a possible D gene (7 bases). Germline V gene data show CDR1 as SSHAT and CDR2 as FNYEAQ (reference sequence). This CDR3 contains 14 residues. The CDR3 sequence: CASSFPGGQETQYF. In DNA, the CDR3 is TGTGCTAGCAGTTTCCCAGGGGGGCAAGAGACCCAGTACTTC.

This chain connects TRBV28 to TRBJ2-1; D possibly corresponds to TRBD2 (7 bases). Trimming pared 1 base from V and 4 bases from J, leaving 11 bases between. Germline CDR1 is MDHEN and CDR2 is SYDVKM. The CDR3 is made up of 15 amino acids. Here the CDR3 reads CASSLLGGGYNEQFF. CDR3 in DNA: TGTGCCAGCAGTTTATTAGGGGGGGGTTACAATGAGCAGTTCTTC.

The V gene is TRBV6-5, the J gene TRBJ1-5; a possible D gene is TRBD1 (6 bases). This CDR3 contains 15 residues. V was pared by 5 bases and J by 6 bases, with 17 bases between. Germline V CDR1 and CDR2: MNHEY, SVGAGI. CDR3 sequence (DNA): TGTGCCAGCAGTCGTAATTGGGGGGGCGGTCAGCCCCAGCATTTT. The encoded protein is CASSRNWGGGQPQHF.

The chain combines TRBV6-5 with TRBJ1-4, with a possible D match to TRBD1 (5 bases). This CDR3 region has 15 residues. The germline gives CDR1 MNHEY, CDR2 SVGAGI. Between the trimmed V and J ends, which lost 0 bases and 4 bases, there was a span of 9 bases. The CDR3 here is CASSYSNRINEKLFF. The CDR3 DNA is TGTGCCAGCAGTTACTCGAACAGGATTAATGAAAAACTGTTTTTT.

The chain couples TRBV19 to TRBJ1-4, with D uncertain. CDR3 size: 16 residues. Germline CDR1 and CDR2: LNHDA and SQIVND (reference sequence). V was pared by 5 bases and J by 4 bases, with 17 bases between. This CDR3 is CASSVPGNRDNEKLFF. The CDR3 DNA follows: TGTGCCAGTAGTGTCCCTGGTAACAGAGATAATGAAAAACTGTTTTTT.

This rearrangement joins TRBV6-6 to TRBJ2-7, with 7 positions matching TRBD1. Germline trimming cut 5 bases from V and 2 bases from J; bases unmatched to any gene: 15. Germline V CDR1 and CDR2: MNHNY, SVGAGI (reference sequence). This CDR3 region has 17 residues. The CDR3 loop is CASSHKAGTANPYEQYF. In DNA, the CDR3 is TGTGCCAGCAGTCATAAAGCAGGGACAGCTAACCCCTACGAGCAGTACTTC.

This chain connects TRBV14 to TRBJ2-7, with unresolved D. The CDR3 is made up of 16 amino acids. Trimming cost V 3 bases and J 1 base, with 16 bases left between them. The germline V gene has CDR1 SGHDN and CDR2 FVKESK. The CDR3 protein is CASSQTFPDTSYEQYF. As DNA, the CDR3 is TGTGCCAGCAGCCAGACGTTCCCCGACACATCCTACGAGCAGTACTTC.

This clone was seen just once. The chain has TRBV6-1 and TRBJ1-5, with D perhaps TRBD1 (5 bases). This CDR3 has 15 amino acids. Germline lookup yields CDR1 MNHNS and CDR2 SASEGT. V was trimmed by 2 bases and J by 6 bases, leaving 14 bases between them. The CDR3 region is CASSEWRGVGQPQHF. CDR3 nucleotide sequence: TGTGCCAGCAGTGAATGGAGGGGAGTCGGTCAGCCCCAGCATTTT.

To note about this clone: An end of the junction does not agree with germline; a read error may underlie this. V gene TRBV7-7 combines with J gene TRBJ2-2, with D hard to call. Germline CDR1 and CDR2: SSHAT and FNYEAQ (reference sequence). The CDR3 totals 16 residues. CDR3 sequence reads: CASSFRAKPNTGELFF. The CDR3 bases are TGTGCTAGCAGCTTTAGAGCTAAACCGAACACCGGGGAGCTGTTTTTT.

DNA of the CDR3: TGTGCCAGCAGCATCGGGGATACCAAAAACATTCAGTACTTC. It codes for CASSIGDTKNIQYF. The rearrangement uses TRBV27 and TRBJ2-4; D perhaps matches TRBD2 (5 bases). Trimming cost V 6 bases and J 2 bases, with 11 bases left between them. The CDR3 totals 14 residues. Germline V gene lookup returns CDR1 MNHEY and CDR2 SMNVEV (reference sequence).